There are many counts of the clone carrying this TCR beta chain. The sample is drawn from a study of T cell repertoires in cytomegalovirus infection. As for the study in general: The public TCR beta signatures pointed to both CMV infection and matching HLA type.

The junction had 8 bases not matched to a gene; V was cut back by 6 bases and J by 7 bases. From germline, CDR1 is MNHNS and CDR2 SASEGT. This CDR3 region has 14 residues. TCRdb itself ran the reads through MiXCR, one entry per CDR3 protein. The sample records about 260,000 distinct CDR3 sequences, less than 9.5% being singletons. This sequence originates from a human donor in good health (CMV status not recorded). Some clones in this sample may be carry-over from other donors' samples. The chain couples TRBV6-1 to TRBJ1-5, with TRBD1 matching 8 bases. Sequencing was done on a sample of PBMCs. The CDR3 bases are TGTGCCAGCAGGGGGGGACAGGCCACCCAGCCCCAGCATTTT. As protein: CASRGGQATQPQHF.